This passage covers 29 T cell receptor beta chains from one sample sequenced in a study of persistence of HIV-infected CD4 T cells. Stimulation used 8.5 to 10 ug/mL lysate from CMV-infected fibroblasts. CD40L-negative CD69-negative CD45RO-high memory CD4+ T cells were sorted as populations depleted of antigen-responding cells. This was the immunoSEQ version 4 assay in survey mode. Produced via immunoSEQ multiplex PCR; TCRdb's table is partial and in-frame only. The sample includes tens of thousands of clones, around 82% of them seen just once. These receptors have no identified antigens. The source material was CD4+ T cells sorted from PBMCs after 18-hour stimulation, sampled from a patient who received antiretroviral therapy. Receptor source: an adult man with HIV who was CMV-seropositive.

The chain combines TRBV28 with TRBJ1-2; 8 positions match TRBD1. V lost 2 bases and J lost 13; bases outside the gene matches: 6. Germline V gives CDR1 MDHEN, CDR2 SYDVKM. This CDR3 comprises 12 residues. The CDR3 sequence is CASSLGQGHGTF. The CDR3 coding sequence is TGTGCCAGCAGTTTAGGACAGGGCCACGGCACCTTC.

CDR3 sequence: CASFEVRERNTEAFF. CDR3 DNA: TGTGCCAGCTTCGAAGTTCGGGAAAGGAACACTGAAGCTTTCTTT. The J gene is TRBJ1-1, the V gene TRBV28; the D is unclear. CDR3 length: 15 residues. Between the trimmed V and J ends, which lost 8 bases and 1 base, there was a span of 17 bases. CDR1 is MDHEN and CDR2 is SYDVKM in the germline V gene.

The rearrangement links TRBV9 to TRBJ2-5; the D gene is possibly TRBD2 (6 bases). V was pared by 0 bases and J by 5 bases, with 11 bases between. Germline CDR1 and CDR2: SGDLS and YYNGEE. This CDR3 is 14 amino acids long. Here the CDR3 reads CASSVAHSGETQYF. CDR3 DNA: TGTGCCAGCAGCGTAGCCCACAGCGGGGAGACCCAGTACTTC.

The gene calls are TRBV7-9 and TRBJ2-7, with TRBD1 as a possible D gene (6 bases). The CDR3 has 14 residues. V lost 1 base and J 2 bases, leaving 9 bases between the germline ends. Germline V lookup: CDR1 SEHNR, CDR2 FQNEAQ (reference sequence). The CDR3: CASSLVGTTYEQYF. As DNA, the CDR3 is TGTGCCAGCAGCTTAGTAGGGACAACCTACGAGCAGTACTTC.

The chain has TRBV10-3 and TRBJ1-6; 9 positions agree with TRBD1. The V segment lost 6 bases and the J segment 10 bases; nucleotides outside the gene matches: 7. This CDR3 is 14 amino acids long. Germline-derived CDR1 and CDR2 are ENHRY and SYGVKD. CDR3 protein: CAISSDRGGSPLHF. DNA of the CDR3: TGTGCCATCAGCTCCGACAGGGGGGGCTCACCCCTCCACTTT.

The DNA for the CDR3 is TGTGCCAGCAGCCCCCGACAGGGGAGGGCCGAGCAGTACTTC. The encoded protein is CASSPRQGRAEQYF. The chain has TRBV9 and TRBJ2-7, with D possibly matching TRBD1 (8 bases). Germline lookup yields CDR1 SGDLS and CDR2 YYNGEE. The CDR3 spans 14 residues. The V gene lost 4 bases and the J gene lost 6 bases, with 17 bases spanning the gap.

The chain links TRBV18 to TRBJ2-3, with TRBD2 matching 7 bases. This CDR3 is built from 15 residues. The trim removed 4 bases at V and 6 bases at J, leaving 10 bases unmatched. Germline V CDR1 and CDR2: KGHSH, LQKENI. In DNA, the CDR3 is TGTGCCAGCTCACAACAGACTAGCTCCCCCGATACGCAGTATTTT. It encodes CASSQQTSSPDTQYF. The whole variable domain, remainder taken from reference TRBV18 and TRBJ2-3, is NAGVMQNPRHLVRRRGQEARLRCSPMKGHSHVYWYRQLPEEGLKFMVYLQKENIIDESGMPKERFSAEFPKEGPSILRIQQVVRGDSAAYFCASSQQTSSPDTQYFGPGTRLTVL.

This chain uses TRBV3-1 (or the pseudogene TRBV3-2) with TRBJ1-5, with 9 bases aligning to TRBD1. V lost 4 bases, J lost 5 bases, and 12 bases stayed unmatched. Germline CDR1 reads LGHDT; CDR2 reads YNNKEL (reference sequence). The CDR3 contains 17 residues. The CDR3 region has the DNA TGTGCCAGCAGCCGAACCCCACAGGGGGCTCGGGATCAGCCCCAGCATTTT. Residues: CASSRTPQGARDQPQHF.

The V gene is TRBV6-5, the J gene TRBJ1-1, with unresolved D. CDR3 size: 12 residues. V lost 8 bases to trimming and J lost 2 bases, with 9 bases between them. The germline CDR1 and CDR2 sequences are MNHEY and SVGAGI. The CDR3 loop is CASARSNTEAFF. The CDR3 DNA reads as TGTGCCAGCGCCCGGAGCAACACTGAAGCTTTCTTT.

The chain has TRBV19 and TRBJ1-2; TRBD1 aligns across 10 bases. CDR1 and CDR2 (germline): LNHDA, SQIVND (reference sequence). V shed 3 bases, J shed 4 bases, and the junction held 5 bases outside the gene matches. The CDR3 runs to 15 residues. The DNA of the CDR3 is TGTGCCAGTAGTATCCGGACAGGGGGGACCTATGGCTACACCTTC. It encodes CASSIRTGGTYGYTF.

V gene TRBV2 combines with J gene TRBJ1-5, with D tentatively TRBD1 (6 bases). Germline lookup yields CDR1 SNHLY and CDR2 FYNNEI. There are 15 residues in the CDR3. V lost 7 bases to trimming and J lost 4 bases, with 17 bases between them. CDR3 protein: CASNAEQGSNQPQHF. CDR3 DNA sequence: TGTGCCAGCAACGCCGAACAGGGCTCAAATCAGCCCCAGCATTTT.

J is TRBJ2-1 and V is TRBV28, with D perhaps matching TRBD1 or TRBD2 (6 bases each). CDR1 MDHEN and CDR2 SYDVKM come from the germline V gene. The CDR3 extends over 12 amino acids. V lost 8 bases to trimming and J lost 2 bases, with 7 bases between them. The CDR3 protein is CASGGPYNEQFF. The CDR3 bases are TGTGCCAGCGGGGGGCCCTACAATGAGCAGTTCTTC.

This clone has a single count. This sequence joins TRBV7-2 and TRBJ2-3; 8 bases align to TRBD1. Germline CDR1 reads SGHTA; CDR2 reads FQGNSA. The CDR3 runs 17 residues. J lost 0 bases, V lost 2 bases, and 7 bases had no gene match. CDR3 nucleotides: TGTGCCAGCAGCTTACGGTTCCGGACAGGGAGCACAGATACGCAGTATTTT. Amino acid sequence: CASSLRFRTGSTDTQYF.

The chain couples TRBV6-4 to TRBJ2-1, with 16 bases fitting TRBD2. Germline CDR1 is MRHNA and CDR2 is SNTAGT. With V trimmed by 7 bases and J by 2 bases, 11 bases remained unmatched. The CDR3 has 19 amino acids. The DNA for the CDR3 is TGTGCCAGCAACATGCTCGGGACTAGCGGGGGGGGCCCCTACAATGAGCAGTTCTTC. This codes for CASNMLGTSGGGPYNEQFF.

The chain links TRBV19 to TRBJ2-5, with 9 bases aligning to TRBD2. This CDR3 is 17 amino acids long. The germline CDR1 and CDR2 sequences are LNHDA and SQIVND (reference sequence). The ends lost 4 bases at V and 0 bases at J; junction bases unmatched: 9. The CDR3 bases are TGTGCCAGTAGTACCCCCAGGGTAGCGGGGGACCAAGAGACCCAGTACTTC. Translating gives CASSTPRVAGDQETQYF.

V gene TRBV2 combines with J gene TRBJ2-7; 7 positions agree with TRBD1. V dropped 2 bases and J dropped 2; count of bases not matched to a gene: 3. The CDR3 extends over 14 amino acids. CDR1 SNHLY and CDR2 FYNNEI come from the germline V gene. The CDR3 spells CASSEFTGAYEQYF. In DNA form, the CDR3 reads TGTGCCAGCAGTGAATTCACAGGGGCCTACGAGCAGTACTTC.

The chain combines TRBV6-5 with TRBJ2-5; TRBD2 agrees at 9 bases. CDR1 is MNHEY, CDR2 SVGAGI, per germline. The trim removed 4 bases at V and 8 bases at J, leaving 11 bases unmatched. The length of the CDR3 is 15 residues. The chain's CDR3 is CASSSHSGGLDTQYF. The DNA for the CDR3 is TGTGCCAGCAGTTCTCATAGCGGGGGCCTAGATACCCAGTACTTC.

The chain couples TRBV5-1 to TRBJ1-1; the match to TRBD1 covers 9 bases. The length of the CDR3 is 15 residues. Losses at the gene ends were 1 base for V and 7 bases for J; bases not matched to a gene: 8. Germline CDR1 reads SGHRS; CDR2 reads YFSETQ. CDR3 DNA: TGCGCCAGCAGCTTGACCGGGACAGGGACAGGTGAAGCTTTCTTT. Encoded protein: CASSLTGTGTGEAFF.

A single count supports this clone. This chain uses TRBV6-5 with TRBJ2-1, with TRBD1 matching over 9 bases. The CDR3 spans 15 residues. The germline CDR1 and CDR2 sequences are MNHEY and SVGAGI. The trim removed 6 bases at V and 6 bases at J, leaving 9 bases unmatched. CDR3 amino acids: CASRRVGTGSNEQFF. The CDR3 region has the DNA TGTGCCAGCAGGCGGGTAGGGACAGGGAGCAATGAGCAGTTCTTC.

The gene calls are TRBV5-1 and TRBJ2-7; 10 nucleotides agree with TRBD2. This CDR3 region has 15 residues. The V segment lost 4 bases and the J segment 6 bases; nucleotides outside the gene matches: 10. The V gene's germline CDR1 is SGHRS and CDR2 YFSETQ. The CDR3 DNA sequence: TGCGCCAGCAGCAGAGTAGCGGGGGGAACCACCGAGCAGTACTTC. Its protein product is CASSRVAGGTTEQYF.

V is TRBV5-1 and J is TRBJ2-5; 7 bases align to TRBD2. Trimming cost V 0 bases and J 4 bases; bases outside gene matches: 6. Germline V gene data show CDR1 as SGHRS and CDR2 as YFSETQ. This CDR3 is built from 15 residues. This CDR3 is CASSLGSGAGETQYF. In DNA form, the CDR3 reads TGCGCCAGCAGCTTGGGCAGCGGGGCGGGAGAGACCCAGTACTTC.

This clone showed up just once. The chain carries TRBV7-2 and TRBJ1-5; D may be TRBD1 (5 bases). Trimming removed 1 base at V and 4 bases at J, with 14 bases between. Looked up from germline, CDR1 is SGHTA and CDR2 is FQGNSA. This CDR3 contains 16 residues. The chain's CDR3 is CASSLGSRVRNQPQHF. The CDR3 region has the DNA TGTGCCAGCAGCTTAGGGTCCAGGGTCCGGAATCAGCCCCAGCATTTT.

In this sample, this clone turned up a few times. J is TRBJ1-1 and V is TRBV29-1; the D is unclear. The CDR3 sequence is 11 residues long. V was shortened by 7 bases and J by 7 bases, with 13 bases between the two germline ends. Germline V gene lookup returns CDR1 SQVTM and CDR2 ANQGSEA. CDR3: CSGWTAIEAFF. CDR3 DNA sequence: TGCAGCGGCTGGACGGCCATTGAAGCTTTCTTT.

The chain is built from TRBV19 and TRBJ2-5; 8 positions agree with TRBD2. There are 17 residues in the CDR3. Germline values: CDR1 LNHDA, CDR2 SQIVND (reference sequence). The V and J ends lost 5 bases and 5 bases, in that order; junction bases with no gene match: 16. The CDR3 protein is CASSAGGSGGARETQYF. CDR3 nucleotides: TGTGCCAGTAGTGCCGGGGGGAGCGGGGGCGCCCGGGAGACCCAGTACTTC.

The table lists this clone with a few counts. The chain employs TRBV6-1 and TRBJ1-2, with 8 positions matching TRBD1. The CDR3 extends over 17 amino acids. V trimming: 4 bases; J trimming: 4 bases; junction bases outside the gene matches: 14. CDR1 and CDR2 from the germline V gene are MNHNS and SASEGT. CDR3 residues: CASSAATGGIQLYGYTF. CDR3 DNA: TGTGCCAGCAGTGCCGCAACAGGGGGGATCCAGCTCTATGGCTACACCTTC.

The V and J genes are TRBV6-5 and TRBJ1-3; D ambiguous. CDR1 is MNHEY and CDR2 is SVGAGI in the germline V gene. V lost 6 bases, J lost 2 bases, and 8 bases lay in between. CDR3 length: 13 amino acids. CDR3 amino acids: CASSRGPGNTIYF. The CDR3 region has the DNA TGTGCCAGCAGCCGAGGCCCTGGAAACACCATATATTTT.

V and J are TRBV7-6 and TRBJ1-3; D possibly corresponds to TRBD1 (5 bases). From germline, CDR1 is SGHVS and CDR2 FNYEAQ. This CDR3 comprises 16 residues. The ends were cut back, 1 base at V and 1 base at J, with 11 bases in the middle. The CDR3 sequence is CASSLGGRVSGNTIYF. The CDR3 DNA sequence: TGTGCCAGCAGCTTAGGGGGCAGGGTATCTGGAAACACCATATATTTT.

The chain recombines TRBV28 with TRBJ2-4; D is ambiguous. Germline V gene lookup returns CDR1 MDHEN and CDR2 SYDVKM. The CDR3 consists of 13 residues. Between the trimmed V and J ends, which lost 2 bases and 7 bases, there was a span of 9 bases. This CDR3 reads CASSLIIANIQYF. For the CDR3, the DNA is TGTGCCAGCAGTTTAATTATCGCCAACATTCAGTACTTC.

This chain joins TRBV9 and TRBJ1-2; perhaps TRBD1 as D (6 bases). Germline assignment: CDR1 SGDLS and CDR2 YYNGEE. Trimming pared 6 bases from V and 2 bases from J, leaving 23 bases between. The CDR3 spans 17 residues. The CDR3 region has the DNA TGTGCCAGCACACAGGGCAGGCGCACTTCCTTAAACTATGGCTACACCTTC. Protein sequence: CASTQGRRTSLNYGYTF.